A selection of T cell receptor beta chains follows, all from one sample in a study of breast tumors, draining lymph nodes, adjacent tissues. Using its own MiXCR run on the multiplex PCR reads, TCRdb lists one record per CDR3 protein. This sample has 60,000 to 65,000 distinct CDR3 sequences; 57% occur once, and the top ten carry less than 20%. The sample consisted of breast tumor tissue. These receptors came from a female donor with breast cancer. Some clones in this sample may be carry-over from other donors' samples. Both conserved end residues are part of each CDR3. D genes are given only for firm matches. Size values are once, few and many counts, or a class for expanded clones, and some rows have none.

J	size	V	D	DNA	CDR3
TRBJ2-7	NA	TRBV13	TRBD2	TGTGCCAGTTCTCCTGCGGGGGACTACGAGCAGTACTTC	CASSPAGDYEQYF
TRBJ2-7	many	TRBV28	NA	TGTGCCAGCACCCCGACGGCGTTACAATACGAGCAGTACTTC	CASTPTALQYEQYF
TRBJ2-1	few	TRBV5-6	TRBD2	TGTGCCAGCAGCTCGCCGTGGGCTAGCGGGAGGGCCTACAATGAGCAGTTCTTC	CASSSPWASGRAYNEQFF
TRBJ1-4	NA	TRBV24-1	TRBD1	TGTGCCACCTGGTCAGGACAGGGTCATACAGATGAAAAACTGTTTTTT	CATWSGQGHTDEKLFF
TRBJ2-1	NA	TRBV20-1	NA	TGCAGTGCTCCTATTGGGGGAACGGGTTACAATGAGCAGTTCTTC	CSAPIGGTGYNEQFF
TRBJ2-3	many	TRBV2	NA	TGTGCCAGCAGTGATCAAGGGTCAGATACGCAGTATTTT	CASSDQGSDTQYF
TRBJ1-4	NA	TRBV7-9	NA	TGTGCCAGCAGCTTAGGAATAGGGGATGAAAAACTGTTTTTT	CASSLGIGDEKLFF
TRBJ2-3	NA	TRBV7-6	TRBD1	TGTGCCAGCAGCCCCACAGGGGGGCGGGACACAGATACGCAGTATTTT	CASSPTGGRDTDTQYF
TRBJ2-1	NA	TRBV7-2	TRBD1	TGTGCCAGCACCCTCACAGGGGGCACGGCCAATGAGCAGTTCTTC	CASTLTGGTANEQFF
TRBJ2-7	many	TRBV5-6	TRBD2	TGTGCCAGCAGCTTGTGGGCTAGCGGAGAGAACTACGAGCAGTACTTC	CASSLWASGENYEQYF
TRBJ1-2	NA	TRBV20-1	NA	TGCAGTGCTAGAGAGGGGGGGGCATTCGGTGGCTACACCTTC	CSAREGGAFGGYTF
TRBJ1-2	once	TRBV20-1	NA	TGCAGTGCCGTGGGCAGGAGGGGAAGTGGCTACACCTTC	CSAVGRRGSGYTF
TRBJ1-2	NA	TRBV25-1	NA	TGTGCCAGCAGTGCCGGGGGGGGGAATGGCGTGGGCTACACCTTC	CASSAGGGNGVGYTF
TRBJ1-6	NA	TRBV2	TRBD1	TGTGCCAGCAGTGCAGCCGGGACAGGAGCCAATTCTCCCCTCCACTTT	CASSAAGTGANSPLHF
TRBJ2-3	many	TRBV7-8	NA	TGTGCCAGCAGCTTAGCCGGGGGTCCCCAGTATTTT	CASSLAGGPQYF